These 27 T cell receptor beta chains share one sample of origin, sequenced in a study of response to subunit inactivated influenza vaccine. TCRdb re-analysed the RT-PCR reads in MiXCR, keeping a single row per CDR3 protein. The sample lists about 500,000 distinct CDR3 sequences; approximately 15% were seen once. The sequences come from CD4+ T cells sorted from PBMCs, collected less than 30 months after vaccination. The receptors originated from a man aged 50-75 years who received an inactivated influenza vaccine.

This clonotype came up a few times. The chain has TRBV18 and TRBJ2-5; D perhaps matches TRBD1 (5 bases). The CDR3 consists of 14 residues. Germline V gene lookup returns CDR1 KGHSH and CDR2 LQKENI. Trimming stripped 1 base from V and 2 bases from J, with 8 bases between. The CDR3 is CASSPLGPQETQYF. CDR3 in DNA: TGTGCCAGCTCACCACTGGGGCCGCAAGAGACCCAGTACTTC.

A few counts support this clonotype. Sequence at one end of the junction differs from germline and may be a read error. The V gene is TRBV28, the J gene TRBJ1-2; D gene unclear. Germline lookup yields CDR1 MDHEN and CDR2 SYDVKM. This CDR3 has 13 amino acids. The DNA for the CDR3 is TGCCTCACTAGGAGAGGTTCTAACTATGGCTACACCTTC. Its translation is CLTRRGSNYGYTF.

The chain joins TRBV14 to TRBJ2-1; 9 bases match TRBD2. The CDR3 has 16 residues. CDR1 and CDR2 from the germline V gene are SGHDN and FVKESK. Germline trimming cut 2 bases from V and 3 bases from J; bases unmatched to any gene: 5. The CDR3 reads CASSQLGSGSYNEQFF. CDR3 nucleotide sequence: TGTGCCAGCAGCCAATTGGGTAGCGGGAGCTACAATGAGCAGTTCTTC.

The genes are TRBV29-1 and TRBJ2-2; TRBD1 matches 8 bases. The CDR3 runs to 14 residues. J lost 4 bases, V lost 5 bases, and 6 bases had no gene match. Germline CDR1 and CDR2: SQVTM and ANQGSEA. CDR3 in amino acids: CSVRDRGFTGELFF. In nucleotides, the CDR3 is TGCAGCGTTCGTGACAGGGGTTTCACCGGGGAGCTGTTTTTT.

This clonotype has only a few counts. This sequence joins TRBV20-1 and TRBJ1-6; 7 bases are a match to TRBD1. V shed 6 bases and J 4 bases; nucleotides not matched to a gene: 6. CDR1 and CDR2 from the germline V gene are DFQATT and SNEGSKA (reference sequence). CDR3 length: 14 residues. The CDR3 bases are TGCAGTGCAAGGGACAGTCCGTATAATTCACCCCTCCACTTT. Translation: CSARDSPYNSPLHF.

CDR3 in amino acids: CASTDGWEDEQYF. The CDR3 DNA is TGTGCCAGCACCGACGGCTGGGAGGACGAGCAGTACTTC. V and J are TRBV6-2 or TRBV6-3 and TRBJ2-7; perhaps TRBD2 as D (6 bases). Between the trimmed V and J ends, which lost 7 bases and 5 bases, there was a span of 15 bases. In germline, CDR1 is MNHEY, CDR2 SVGEGT. This CDR3 region has 13 residues.

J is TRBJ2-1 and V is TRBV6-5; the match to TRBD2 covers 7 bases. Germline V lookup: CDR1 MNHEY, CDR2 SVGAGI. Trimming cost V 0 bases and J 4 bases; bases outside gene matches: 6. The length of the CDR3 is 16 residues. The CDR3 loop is CASSYSASGWYNEQFF. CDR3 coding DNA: TGTGCCAGCAGTTACTCGGCTAGCGGTTGGTACAATGAGCAGTTCTTC.

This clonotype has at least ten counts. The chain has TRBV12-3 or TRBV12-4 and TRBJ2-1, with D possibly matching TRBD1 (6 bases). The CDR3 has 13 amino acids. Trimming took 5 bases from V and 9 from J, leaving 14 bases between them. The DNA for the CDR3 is TGTGCCAGCAGTCAATCAGGGGAAGGTGAGCAGTTCTTC. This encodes CASSQSGEGEQFF.

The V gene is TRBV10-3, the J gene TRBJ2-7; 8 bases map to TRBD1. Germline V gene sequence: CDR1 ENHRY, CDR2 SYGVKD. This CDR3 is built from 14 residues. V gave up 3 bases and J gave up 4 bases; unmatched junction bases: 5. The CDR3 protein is CAISDWQGAYEQYF. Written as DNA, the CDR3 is TGTGCCATCAGTGATTGGCAGGGGGCGTACGAGCAGTACTTC.

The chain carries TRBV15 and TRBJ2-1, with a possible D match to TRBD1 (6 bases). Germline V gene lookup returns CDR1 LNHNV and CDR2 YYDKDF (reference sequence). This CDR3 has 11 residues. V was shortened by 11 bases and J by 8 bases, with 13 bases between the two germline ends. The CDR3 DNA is TGTGCCTCGGGTACAGGGTATGAGCAGTTCTTC. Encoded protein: CASGTGYEQFF.

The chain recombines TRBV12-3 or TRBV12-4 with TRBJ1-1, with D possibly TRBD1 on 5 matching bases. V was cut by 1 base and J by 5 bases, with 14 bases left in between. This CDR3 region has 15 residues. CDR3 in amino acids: CASSLVPGTGTEAFF. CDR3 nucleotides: TGTGCCAGCAGTTTAGTTCCGGGGACGGGGACTGAAGCTTTCTTT.

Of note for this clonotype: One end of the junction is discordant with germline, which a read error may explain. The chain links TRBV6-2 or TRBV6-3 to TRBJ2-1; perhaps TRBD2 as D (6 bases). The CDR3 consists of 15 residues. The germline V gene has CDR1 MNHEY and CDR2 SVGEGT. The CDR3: CASRLTGTAYNEQFF. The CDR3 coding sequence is TGTGCCAGCAGACTTACCGGGACTGCCTACAACGAGCAGTTCTTC.

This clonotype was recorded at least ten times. The CDR3 bases are TGCGCCAGCAGCTTGAAGGTTGCGTCCGAGCAGTACTTC. Its protein product is CASSLKVASEQYF. This chain connects TRBV5-1 to TRBJ2-7; no clear D. The CDR3 contains 13 residues. The germline gives CDR1 SGHRS, CDR2 YFSETQ. Trimming stripped 1 base from V and 6 bases from J, with 11 bases between.

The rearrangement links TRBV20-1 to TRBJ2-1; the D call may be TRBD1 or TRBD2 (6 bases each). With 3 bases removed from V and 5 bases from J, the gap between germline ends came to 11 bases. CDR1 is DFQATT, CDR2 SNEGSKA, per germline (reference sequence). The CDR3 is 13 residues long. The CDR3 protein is CSASGGQNNEQFF. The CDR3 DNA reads TGCAGTGCTAGCGGGGGCCAAAACAATGAGCAGTTCTTC.

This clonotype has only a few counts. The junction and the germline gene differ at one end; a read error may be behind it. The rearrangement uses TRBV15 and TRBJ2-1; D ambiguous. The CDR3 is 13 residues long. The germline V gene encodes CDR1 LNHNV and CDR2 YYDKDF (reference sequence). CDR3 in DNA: TGTGCCACCAGCAGCTTAGGTACCTTAGGAATTCTCTTC. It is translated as CATSSLGTLGILF.

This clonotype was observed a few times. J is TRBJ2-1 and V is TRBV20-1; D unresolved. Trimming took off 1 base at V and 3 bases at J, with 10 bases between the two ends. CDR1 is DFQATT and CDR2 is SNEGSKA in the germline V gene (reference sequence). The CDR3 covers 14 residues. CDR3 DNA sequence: TGCAGTGCTAGAGCCAGGCAAAACTACAATGAGCAGTTCTTC. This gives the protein CSARARQNYNEQFF.

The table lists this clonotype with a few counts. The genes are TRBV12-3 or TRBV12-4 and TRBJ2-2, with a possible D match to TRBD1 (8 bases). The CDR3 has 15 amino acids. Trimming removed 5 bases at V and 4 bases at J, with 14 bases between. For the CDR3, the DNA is TGTGCCAGCAGTCGTACAGGGGGGGTCACCGGGGAGCTGTTTTTT. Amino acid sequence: CASSRTGGVTGELFF.

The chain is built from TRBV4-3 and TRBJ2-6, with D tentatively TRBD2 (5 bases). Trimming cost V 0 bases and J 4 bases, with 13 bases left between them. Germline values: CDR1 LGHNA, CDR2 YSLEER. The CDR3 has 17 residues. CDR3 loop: CASSQDYSAAGANVLTF. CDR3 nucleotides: TGCGCCAGCAGCCAAGATTATTCAGCGGCCGGGGCCAACGTCCTGACTTTC.

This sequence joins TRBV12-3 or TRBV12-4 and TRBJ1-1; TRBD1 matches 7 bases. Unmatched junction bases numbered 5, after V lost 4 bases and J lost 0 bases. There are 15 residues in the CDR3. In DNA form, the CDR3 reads TGTGCCAGCAGTTCCCCCGGGACAGTGAACACTGAAGCTTTCTTT. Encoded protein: CASSSPGTVNTEAFF.

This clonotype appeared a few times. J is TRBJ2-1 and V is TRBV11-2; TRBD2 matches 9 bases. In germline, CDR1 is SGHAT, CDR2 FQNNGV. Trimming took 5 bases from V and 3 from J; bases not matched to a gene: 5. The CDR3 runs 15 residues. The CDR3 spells CASSVAGALYNEQFF. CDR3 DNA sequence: TGTGCCAGCAGCGTAGCGGGGGCCCTCTACAATGAGCAGTTCTTC.

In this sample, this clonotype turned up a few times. CDR3 nucleotides: TGTGCCAGCAGGCCATCCCAGGGAAAAGAGACCCAGTACTTC. Amino acids: CASRPSQGKETQYF. This chain links TRBV7-2 with TRBJ2-5; D may be TRBD1 (5 bases). The CDR3 loop spans 14 amino acids. Germline V CDR1 and CDR2: SGHTA, FQGNSA. The V end lost 6 bases, the J end lost 3 bases, and 14 bases lay between the germline ends.

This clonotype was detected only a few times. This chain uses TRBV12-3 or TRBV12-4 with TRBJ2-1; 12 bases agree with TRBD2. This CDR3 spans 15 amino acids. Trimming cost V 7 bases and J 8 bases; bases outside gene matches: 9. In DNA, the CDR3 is TGTGCCAGCACCCCTCTAGCGGGAGGGTCCGATGAGCAGTTCTTC. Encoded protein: CASTPLAGGSDEQFF.

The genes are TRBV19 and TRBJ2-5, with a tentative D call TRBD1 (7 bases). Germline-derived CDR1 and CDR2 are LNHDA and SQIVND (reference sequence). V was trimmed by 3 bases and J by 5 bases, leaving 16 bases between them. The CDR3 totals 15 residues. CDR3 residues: CASSMYYRGGETQYF. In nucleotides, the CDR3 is TGTGCCAGTAGTATGTATTACAGGGGAGGTGAGACCCAGTACTTC.

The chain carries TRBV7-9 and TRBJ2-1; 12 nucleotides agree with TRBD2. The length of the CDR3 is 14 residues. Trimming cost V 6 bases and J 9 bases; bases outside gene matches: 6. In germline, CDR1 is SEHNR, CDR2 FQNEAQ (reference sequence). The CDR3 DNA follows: TGTGCCAGCAGATCAGGACTAGCGGGATTTGAGCAGTTCTTC. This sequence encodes CASRSGLAGFEQFF. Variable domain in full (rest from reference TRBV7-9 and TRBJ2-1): DTGVSQNPRHKITKRGQNVTFRCDPISEHNRLYWYRQTLGQGPEFLTYFQNEAQLEKSRLLSDRFSAERPKGSFSTLEIQRTEQGDSAMYLCASRSGLAGFEQFFGPGTRLTVL.

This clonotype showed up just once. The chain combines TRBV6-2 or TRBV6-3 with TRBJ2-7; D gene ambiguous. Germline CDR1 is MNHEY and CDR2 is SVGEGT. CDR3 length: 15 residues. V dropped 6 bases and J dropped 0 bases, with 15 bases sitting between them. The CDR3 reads CASRNRASLSYEQYF. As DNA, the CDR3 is TGTGCCAGCAGAAACCGGGCTTCTCTCTCCTACGAGCAGTACTTC.

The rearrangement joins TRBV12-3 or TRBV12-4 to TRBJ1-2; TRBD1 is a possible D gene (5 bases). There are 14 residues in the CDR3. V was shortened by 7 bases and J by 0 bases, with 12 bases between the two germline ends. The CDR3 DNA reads TGTGCCAGCACCTTTGGGGCGGCTAACTATGGCTACACCTTC. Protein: CASTFGAANYGYTF.

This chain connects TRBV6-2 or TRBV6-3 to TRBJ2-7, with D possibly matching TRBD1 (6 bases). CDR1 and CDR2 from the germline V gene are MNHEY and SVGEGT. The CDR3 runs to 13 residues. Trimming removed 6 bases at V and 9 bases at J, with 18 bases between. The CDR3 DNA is TGTGCCAGCAGCCTCCAGGGGAACGGAGGGCAGTACTTC. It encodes CASSLQGNGGQYF.